What follows describes a single TCR beta chain. Its target is unknown. This record belongs to a study of shared clonotypes between healthy human individuals. Germline V CDR1 and CDR2: SGHTA, FQGNSA. Trimming removed 1 base at V and 6 bases at J, with 10 bases between. This CDR3 is built from 14 residues. Study results and limitations: Despite large depth, sorted-subset datasets appeared incompletely sequenced.

The table came from immunoSEQ multiplex PCR; TCRdb's copy has only in-frame clones and leaves some out. Found here are about 1,500,000 clones, around 97% of them singletons; the top ten hold over 1%. The V gene is TRBV7-2, the J gene TRBJ2-4; D call uncertain. This receptor was taken from a young man in good health. The sequenced material came from naive CD4+ T cells sorted from blood. Documented subset: CD45RA+ positively selected. Here the CDR3 reads CASSLDLRVNIQYF. The CDR3 nucleotides are TGTGCCAGCAGCTTAGATCTTAGGGTAAACATTCAGTACTTC.